The 14 T cell receptor beta chains below were found in one sample sequenced in a study of CXCR3-negative and CXCR3-positive naive CD8 T cells. Study-level findings and limits: CXCR3-negative naive cells had less hydrophobic TRB CDR3s than did CXCR3-positive naive cells.

Through 5' RACE with UMI labels, the TRB cDNA libraries were prepared. Reanalyzing the 5' RACE reads, TCRdb keeps one entry per CDR3 protein, without DNA. The sample's table shows roughly 4,700 distinct CDR3 sequences. What these receptors recognize is not known. The specimen was naive CXCR3+ CD8+ T cells from blood. Specified subset: CD45RO-CCR7+CD27+CD95- naive CD8+ T cells expressing CXCR3 (TNR3+). The receptors originated from a human donor in good health. Some clones in this sample may be carry-over from other donors' samples.

The rearrangement joins TRBV20-1 to TRBJ1-2; TCRdb proposes TRBD1, but this gene call is untestable without DNA. The CDR3 extends over 14 amino acids. Looked up from germline, CDR1 is DFQATT and CDR2 is SNEGSKA (reference sequence). The CDR3: CSTYFFGPTYGYTF.

The rearrangement uses TRBV29-1 and TRBJ2-1; TCRdb calls TRBD1, which cannot be checked without DNA. Per the germline V gene, CDR1 is SQVTM and CDR2 is ANQGSEA. The CDR3 is 14 residues long. CDR3 region: CSGLSTRGKNEQFF.

V usage is TRBV7-8 and J usage is TRBJ2-2; the D call from TCRdb, TRBD2, cannot be confirmed without DNA. This CDR3 spans 17 amino acids. The germline V gene encodes CDR1 SGHVS and CDR2 FQNEAQ. CDR3 region: CASSLVDSGVNTGELFF. Drawing the rest from reference TRBV7-8 and TRBJ2-2, the complete variable domain is GAGVSQSPRYKVAKRGQDVALRCDPISGHVSLFWYQQALGQGPEFLTYFQNEAQLDKSGLPSDRFFAERPEGSVSTLKIQRTQQEDSAVYLCASSLVDSGVNTGELFFGEGSRLTVL.

According to its frequency, this clonotype is medium-sized (0.01 to 0.1%). The rearrangement uses TRBV29-1 and TRBJ2-2; there is no DNA to check the TCRdb D call of TRBD1. The length of the CDR3 is 17 residues. Germline CDR1 is SQVTM and CDR2 is ANQGSEA. CDR3 loop: CSALHIYRDFSTGELFF.

CDR3: CASSLGLGGYEQYF. The chain combines TRBV11-1 with TRBJ2-7; TCRdb outputs TRBD1, but without DNA this stays unchecked. The CDR3 length is 14 residues. The germline V gene encodes CDR1 SGHAT and CDR2 FQDESV (reference sequence).

The chain recombines TRBV29-1 with TRBJ2-7. Germline values: CDR1 SQVTM, CDR2 ANQGSEA. This CDR3 has 12 amino acids. CDR3 sequence reads: CSVAPSSYEQYF.

This chain uses TRBV24-1 with TRBJ2-1; as DNA is missing, the TRBD1 call by TCRdb cannot be tested. Germline-derived CDR1 and CDR2 are KGHDR and SFDVKD. The CDR3 sequence is 16 residues long. CDR3 residues: CATSDWKKGAYNEQFF.

This rearrangement joins TRBV25-1 to TRBJ2-1. This CDR3 is built from 11 residues. CDR1 and CDR2 (germline): MGHDK, SYGVNS. This CDR3 reads CALQKGNEQFF. Supplemented by reference TRBV25-1 and TRBJ2-1, the full variable domain reads EADIYQTPRYLVIGTGKKITLECSQTMGHDKMYWYQQDPGMELHLIHYSYGVNSTEKGDLSSESTVSRIRTEHFPLTLESARPSHTSQYLCALQKGNEQFFGPGTRLTVL.

This clonotype is called medium-sized (0.01 to 0.1%) based on its frequency. The rearrangement uses TRBV3-1 and TRBJ1-1; TCRdb's D call of TRBD1 is untestable without DNA. This CDR3 spans 17 amino acids. CDR1 is LGHDT and CDR2 is YNNKEL in the germline V gene (reference sequence). The CDR3 sequence is CASSPLRDSKLNTEAFF.

J is TRBJ2-1 and V is TRBV29-1; the TRBD1 assignment by TCRdb is unverifiable without DNA. Germline values: CDR1 SQVTM, CDR2 ANQGSEA. The CDR3 is 11 amino acids. CDR3 sequence: CSVDPGNEQFF.

The chain uses TRBV6-2 or TRBV6-3 and TRBJ2-1; without DNA, the TCRdb call of TRBD1 cannot be checked. The CDR3 extends over 17 amino acids. Germline V gives CDR1 MNHEY, CDR2 SVGEGT. The CDR3 protein is CASSPSTRTGPYNEQFF.

This chain joins TRBV25-1 and TRBJ2-5; TCRdb outputs TRBD1, but without DNA this stays unchecked. This CDR3 comprises 14 residues. Germline-derived CDR1 and CDR2 are MGHDK and SYGVNS. CDR3 sequence: CASSELPPGETQYF.

The chain links TRBV4-2 to TRBJ2-7; TCRdb gives TRBD2 as the D gene, but with no DNA this cannot be confirmed. The germline V gene has CDR1 LGHNA and CDR2 YNFKEQ. This CDR3 is built from 15 residues. CDR3 loop: CASSQYSGSGYEQYF.

By frequency, this clonotype is medium-sized. The chain uses TRBV5-1 and TRBJ2-1; TCRdb's assignment of TRBD1 cannot be checked, as there is no DNA. Germline CDR1 and CDR2: SGHRS and YFSETQ. CDR3 length: 15 amino acids. CDR3 amino acids: CASSPNPREGNEQFF.